The T cell receptor beta chain under discussion was sequenced for a study of blood T cells in healthy people across ages. A second PCR, run for about 6 to 12 cycles, used a sample-barcoded 5' primer plus a J-beta primer mix. A 12-random-nucleotide template-switch adaptor tagged each cDNA molecule. TCRdb used MiXCR to reprocess the 5' RACE reads, holding one entry per CDR3 protein. This table holds some 1.6 million distinct CDR3 sequences, about 35% found once. In germline, CDR1 is MNHEY, CDR2 SMNVEV (reference sequence). The CDR3 length is 15 residues. The germline V and J ends were trimmed by 8 bases and 6 bases, with 23 bases remaining between them. Concerning this clonotype: The antigen is not known.

The study, taken as a whole, reports: More naive CD4+ cells and higher diversity were found in long-lived than in aged donors.

Sequenced: blood. This receptor was obtained from a woman aged 25 to 39 in good health. The chain joins TRBV27 to TRBJ2-7; D perhaps matches TRBD2 (5 bases). As DNA, the CDR3 is TGTGCCAGCTCGGGATTTCGAGCCTCGGGGAGCGAGCAGTACTTC. This gives the protein CASSGFRASGSEQYF.